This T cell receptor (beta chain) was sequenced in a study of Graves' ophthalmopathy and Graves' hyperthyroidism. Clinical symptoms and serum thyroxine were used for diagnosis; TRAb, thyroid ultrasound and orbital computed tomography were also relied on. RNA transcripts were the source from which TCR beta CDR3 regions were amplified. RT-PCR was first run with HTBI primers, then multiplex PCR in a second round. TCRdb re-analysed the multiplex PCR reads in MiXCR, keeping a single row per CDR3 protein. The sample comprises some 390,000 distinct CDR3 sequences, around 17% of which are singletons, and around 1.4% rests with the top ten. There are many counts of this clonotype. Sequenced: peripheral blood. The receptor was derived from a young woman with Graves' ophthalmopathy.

This CDR3 reads CATYGVAGELFF. In nucleotides, the CDR3 is TGTGCCACCTACGGGGTGGCCGGGGAGCTGTTTTTT. The V call is TRBV6-1, the J call TRBJ2-2, with D possibly being TRBD2 (5 bases). The V end was cut by 10 bases, the J end by 6 bases, with 12 bases between. CDR1 and CDR2 from the germline V gene are MNHNS and SASEGT. The CDR3 spans 12 residues.